This T cell receptor beta chain is drawn from a study of blood T cell repertoires in COVID-19. CDR3 length: 15 amino acids. The germline V gene encodes CDR1 SGHRS and CDR2 YFSETQ. Trimming took 3 bases from V and 2 from J, leaving 13 bases between them. Per the study methods: For nucleated cells, counts were estimated from reference gene primer amplification. The protocol was immunoSEQ multiplex PCR, while the TCRdb copy is restricted to in-frame clones and leaves out a portion. D and trimming come from the DNA, and the V and J calls and clone size come from that table. Seen here are about 190,000 clones, nearly 90% observed once, and the top ten hold 0.62%.

Sample: peripheral blood. This chain uses TRBV5-1 with TRBJ2-3, with TRBD1 as a possible D gene (5 bases). The source is a man between 50 and 59 years old with acute or convalescent COVID-19. The CDR3 loop is CASSSFREITDTQYF. The CDR3 DNA follows: TGCGCCAGCAGCTCTTTCAGGGAAATCACAGATACGCAGTATTTT.